Detailed here is one T cell receptor beta chain. Its antigen is not identified. It was with 60 Vbeta and 13 Jbeta primers that the PCR ran. Here immunoSEQ multiplex PCR was the method, and the copy in TCRdb shows in-frame clones only, minus some. The table has around 150,000 clones, about 75% seen once. The data were obtained in a study of cytomegalovirus exposure and HLA in healthy donors. The CDR3 sequence is 14 residues long. After removal of 5 bases from V and 5 bases from J, the junction contained 7 bases not matched to a gene. In germline, CDR1 is MDHEN, CDR2 SYDVKM. Notes on the study in general: HLA restriction was apparent for most CMV-associated TCR beta chains in a later analysis. As was reported, the classifier diagnosed cytomegalovirus status with high specificity and sensitivity.

Sequenced: PBMCs. The chain recombines TRBV28 with TRBJ2-5, with 8 bases matching TRBD1. This sequence originates from a man between 60 and 75 years old in good health and CMV-seronegative. CDR3 nucleotides: TGTGCCAGCAGTGTACCCAGGGGGCGTGAGACCCAGTACTTC. Translated, it gives CASSVPRGRETQYF.